This passage covers 32 T cell receptor beta chains from one sample sequenced in a study of early T cells in non-severe SARS-CoV-2 infection. TCRdb reanalysed the 5' RACE reads using MiXCR and keeps one entry per CDR3 protein. The sample includes 60,000 or so distinct CDR3 sequences, 14% to 15% of them seen just once. Sequences were derived from whole blood, sampled at baseline. These receptors all stem from an adult who was a healthcare worker with PCR-confirmed SARS-CoV-2 infection or an uninfected control (not recorded which).

This clonotype was seen only a few times. J is TRBJ2-5 and V is TRBV12-5, with 14 bases fitting TRBD2. The CDR3 contains 16 residues. Trimming cost V 3 bases and J 1 base; bases outside gene matches: 1. Germline lookup yields CDR1 LGHNT and CDR2 FRNRAP. In DNA, the CDR3 is TGTGCTAGTGGTTTTGGGACTAGCGGGAGCCAAGAGACCCAGTACTTC. Amino acid sequence: CASGFGTSGSQETQYF.

This clonotype was seen only a few times. This chain connects TRBV28 to TRBJ2-1; 12 bases line up with TRBD1. J lost 8 bases, V lost 0 bases, and 5 bases had no gene match. This CDR3 comprises 16 residues. Germline CDR1 is MDHEN and CDR2 is SYDVKM. CDR3 region: CASSLWGTGGADEQFF. The CDR3 DNA follows: TGTGCCAGCAGTTTATGGGGGACAGGGGGCGCGGATGAGCAGTTCTTC.

This clonotype was seen only a few times. The J gene is TRBJ2-3, the V gene TRBV29-1; 9 bases fit TRBD1. The germline V gene encodes CDR1 SQVTM and CDR2 ANQGSEA. The CDR3 contains 14 residues. The V gene end was trimmed by 7 bases and the J gene end by 2 bases; junction bases not matched to a gene: 7. CDR3 in DNA: TGCAGCGCGGACAGGGGAGGGTCCACAGATACGCAGTATTTT. Residues: CSADRGGSTDTQYF.

This clonotype was recorded many times. The chain links TRBV20-1 to TRBJ1-5; 8 bases agree with TRBD1. CDR3 length equals 14 residues. Trimming removed 0 bases from V and 5 bases from J; junction bases left unmatched: 3. Germline V gene lookup returns CDR1 DFQATT and CDR2 SNEGSKA (reference sequence). The CDR3 region is CSARDRGLDQPQHF. The CDR3 DNA follows: TGCAGTGCTAGAGACAGGGGGCTTGATCAGCCCCAGCATTTT.

The genes are TRBV6-6 and TRBJ1-1; tentatively, D is TRBD1 (5 bases). This CDR3 spans 13 amino acids. Germline CDR1 reads MNHNY; CDR2 reads SVGAGI (reference sequence). V gave up 2 bases and J gave up 3 bases, with 7 bases separating them. CDR3 sequence reads: CASSYIGDTEAFF. CDR3 nucleotides: TGTGCCAGCAGTTACATAGGGGACACTGAAGCTTTCTTT.

The chain has TRBV7-9 and TRBJ2-7; 9 nucleotides line up with TRBD2. V shed 5 bases, J shed 6 bases, and the junction held 8 bases outside the gene matches. The length of the CDR3 is 14 residues. Germline V gene data show CDR1 as SEHNR and CDR2 as FQNEAQ (reference sequence). The CDR3 bases are TGTGCCAGCAGCGCTCCGGGACTAGCCTCCGAGCAGTACTTC. Its translation: CASSAPGLASEQYF. Full variable domain (rest looked up from reference TRBV7-9 and TRBJ2-7): DTGVSQNPRHKITKRGQNVTFRCDPISEHNRLYWYRQTLGQGPEFLTYFQNEAQLEKSRLLSDRFSAERPKGSFSTLEIQRTEQGDSAMYLCASSAPGLASEQYFGPGTRLTVT.

This clonotype was seen a few times. J is TRBJ2-3 and V is TRBV19, with 7 bases aligning to TRBD1. The V and J ends lost 6 bases and 1 base, in that order; junction bases with no gene match: 4. The CDR3 contains 14 residues. Germline assignment: CDR1 LNHDA and CDR2 SQIVND (reference sequence). CDR3 sequence: CASRNRGGTDTQYF. The CDR3 DNA follows: TGTGCCAGTAGGAACAGGGGAGGCACAGATACGCAGTATTTT.

This clonotype was detected only a few times. The chain links TRBV10-1 to TRBJ2-7, with 8 bases fitting TRBD1. The ends lost 5 bases at V and 5 bases at J; junction bases unmatched: 8. From germline, CDR1 is WNHNN and CDR2 SYGVQD (reference sequence). This CDR3 has 14 amino acids. CDR3 coding DNA: TGCGCCAGCAGTCCCCGGACAGGGATCCACGAGCAGTACTTC. Protein: CASSPRTGIHEQYF.

This clonotype was seen only a few times. The chain couples TRBV19 to TRBJ2-1; 7 bases align to TRBD1. The CDR3 runs to 16 residues. V was clipped by 6 bases and J by 12 bases; unmatched bases: 20. Germline CDR1 is LNHDA and CDR2 is SQIVND (reference sequence). CDR3: CASSFTPTSDRAVQFF. For the CDR3, the DNA is TGTGCCAGTAGCTTTACCCCAACGTCTGACAGGGCCGTGCAGTTCTTC.

In its sample, this clonotype was seen many times. The gene calls are TRBV27 and TRBJ2-3; no definite D call. V was cut by 5 bases and J by 0 bases, with 9 bases left in between. The CDR3 contains 14 residues. CDR1 and CDR2 from the germline V gene are MNHEY and SMNVEV (reference sequence). The CDR3 reads CASSQRSSTDTQYF. The CDR3, as DNA: TGTGCCAGCAGTCAGCGCTCTAGCACAGATACGCAGTATTTT.

This clonotype was counted many times. The J gene is TRBJ1-1, the V gene TRBV20-1; no clear D gene. The CDR3 contains 15 residues. V lost 1 base and J 1 base, leaving 13 bases between the germline ends. Germline values: CDR1 DFQATT, CDR2 SNEGSKA (reference sequence). The CDR3 spells CSARVGRRENTEAFF. CDR3 nucleotides: TGCAGTGCTAGAGTAGGACGACGGGAGAACACTGAAGCTTTCTTT.

The CDR3 DNA is TGTGCCAGCAGTTACGGACAGGGGGCCTACGAGCAGTACTTC. Encoded protein: CASSYGQGAYEQYF. The gene calls are TRBV6-5 and TRBJ2-7; the match to TRBD1 covers 10 bases. With 2 bases clipped from V and 2 bases from J, the junction kept 0 bases outside the gene matches. The CDR3 has 14 amino acids. Germline CDR1 MNHEY, CDR2 SVGAGI.

This chain connects TRBV10-1 to TRBJ1-4; D is possibly TRBD1 (6 bases). In germline, CDR1 is WNHNN, CDR2 SYGVQD (reference sequence). V lost 7 bases to trimming and J lost 6 bases, with 12 bases between them. CDR3 length: 13 residues. The CDR3 DNA reads as TGCGCCAGCAACCAGGGGATGGATGAAAAACTGTTTTTT. Translation: CASNQGMDEKLFF.

This sequence joins TRBV11-2 and TRBJ2-3; 10 positions agree with TRBD1. The CDR3 spans 16 residues. Germline CDR1 SGHAT, CDR2 FQNNGV. Trimming cost V 4 bases and J 4 bases; bases outside gene matches: 8. The chain's CDR3 is CASSSKGGQGPDTQYF. The CDR3 DNA sequence: TGTGCCAGCAGCTCCAAGGGGGGACAGGGGCCAGATACGCAGTATTTT.

DNA for the CDR3: TGTGCCAGCAGCGATTCGGTTTTCAGATACAATGAGCAGTTCTTC. Residues: CASSDSVFRYNEQFF. The genes are TRBV5-6 and TRBJ2-1; the D is unclear. CDR3 length: 15 amino acids. Deletions cut 4 bases from V and 4 bases from J, with 15 bases between. Per germline, CDR1 SGHDT and CDR2 YYEEEE.

The rearrangement joins TRBV29-1 to TRBJ2-2; D gene unclear. Germline V gene lookup returns CDR1 SQVTM and CDR2 ANQGSEA. The length of the CDR3 is 13 residues. V was shortened by 4 bases and J by 7 bases, with 13 bases between the two germline ends. This CDR3 is CSVGPPEYGELFF. CDR3 in DNA: TGCAGCGTTGGGCCCCCCGAGTACGGGGAGCTGTTTTTT.

The rearrangement joins TRBV6-1 to TRBJ1-4, with D perhaps matching TRBD1 (5 bases). The CDR3 extends over 14 amino acids. V gave up 1 base and J gave up 8 bases, with 11 bases separating them. CDR1 MNHNS and CDR2 SASEGT come from the germline V gene. As DNA, the CDR3 is TGTGCCAGCAGTGAAGGGCCGGGGCACGAAAAACTGTTTTTT. As protein: CASSEGPGHEKLFF.

The chain joins TRBV4-1 to TRBJ2-5, with 12 bases matching TRBD2. The CDR3 runs 18 residues. Germline V CDR1 and CDR2: MGHRA, YSYEKL. The junction had 11 bases not matched to a gene; V was cut back by 1 base and J by 5 bases. The CDR3 here is CASSQVGLAGGPGETQYF. In nucleotides, the CDR3 is TGCGCCAGCAGCCAAGTGGGTCTAGCGGGGGGGCCCGGTGAGACCCAGTACTTC.

The J gene is TRBJ1-1, the V gene TRBV5-1, with a possible D match to TRBD1 (5 bases). Trimming removed 3 bases from V and 4 bases from J, with 13 bases in between. The CDR3 spans 14 residues. Germline CDR1 reads SGHRS; CDR2 reads YFSETQ. CDR3: CASSYEAGGTEAFF. As DNA, the CDR3 is TGCGCCAGCAGCTATGAGGCCGGGGGCACTGAAGCTTTCTTT.

The V and J genes are TRBV27 and TRBJ2-7; 7 bases align to TRBD1. CDR1 MNHEY and CDR2 SMNVEV come from the germline V gene (reference sequence). With V trimmed by 5 bases and J by 2 bases, 6 bases remained unmatched. The CDR3 sequence is 14 residues long. The CDR3 DNA sequence: TGTGCCAGCAGTACTCGACAGGGTGCCTACGAGCAGTACTTC. Its translation is CASSTRQGAYEQYF.

This clonotype was seen ten or more times. The chain recombines TRBV6-1 with TRBJ2-2; TRBD2 is a possible D gene (6 bases). This CDR3 spans 12 amino acids. Germline V gene lookup returns CDR1 MNHNS and CDR2 SASEGT. Between the trimmed V and J ends, which lost 6 bases and 5 bases, there was a span of 7 bases. CDR3 sequence: CASREGTGELFF. The CDR3 DNA reads as TGTGCCAGCAGGGAGGGTACCGGGGAGCTGTTTTTT.

Turning to this clonotype: This clone may be a read error of a much larger clone one base away. J is TRBJ1-5 and V is TRBV12-3 or TRBV12-4; D unresolved. This CDR3 is 12 amino acids long. The V and J ends lost 5 bases and 5 bases respectively, with 7 bases between them. The DNA for the CDR3 is TGTGCCAGCAGTGACCCAGATCAGCCCCAGCATTTT. It is translated as CASSDPDQPQHF.

The chain links TRBV6-1 to TRBJ2-7; TRBD1 is a possible D gene (6 bases). The CDR3 contains 16 residues. Trimming cost V 0 bases and J 0 bases, with 12 bases left between them. CDR1 is MNHNS and CDR2 is SASEGT in the germline V gene. The chain's CDR3 is CASSEALLDSSYEQYF. CDR3 coding DNA: TGTGCCAGCAGTGAAGCGCTACTGGACAGCTCCTACGAGCAGTACTTC.

The rearrangement links TRBV2 to TRBJ1-1; perhaps TRBD1 as D (6 bases). This CDR3 is 15 amino acids long. V was clipped by 4 bases and J by 3 bases, with 15 bases between them. Germline loops: CDR1 SNHLY, CDR2 FYNNEI. CDR3: CASSVNRARDTEAFF. For the CDR3, the DNA is TGTGCCAGCAGTGTAAACAGGGCCAGGGACACTGAAGCTTTCTTT. Drawing the rest from reference TRBV2 and TRBJ1-1, the complete variable domain is EPEVTQTPSHQVTQMGQEVILRCVPISNHLYFYWYRQILGQKVEFLVSFYNNEISEKSEIFDDQFSVERPDGSNFTLKIRSTKLEDSAMYFCASSVNRARDTEAFFGQGTRLTVV.

V and J are TRBV3-1 and TRBJ2-3; tentatively, D is TRBD2 (6 bases). Trimming cost V 8 bases and J 6 bases, with 12 bases left between them. The CDR3 is made up of 12 amino acids. Per the germline V gene, CDR1 is LGHDT and CDR2 is YNNKEL (reference sequence). CDR3 protein: CASGRSLDTQYF. DNA for the CDR3: TGTGCCAGCGGGAGGTCCCTGGATACGCAGTATTTT.

This clonotype was counted a few times. The chain recombines TRBV6-5 with TRBJ1-1, with D maybe TRBD1 (6 bases). The CDR3 totals 14 residues. Trimming removed 5 bases from V and 8 bases from J, with 18 bases in between. Looked up from germline, CDR1 is MNHEY and CDR2 is SVGAGI. The CDR3 coding sequence is TGTGCCAGCAGTGAGGGGGATGCCGGCAGGGAAGCTTTCTTT. Translating it yields CASSEGDAGREAFF.

The rearrangement joins TRBV5-1 to TRBJ2-5; 9 bases map to TRBD2. Per the germline V gene, CDR1 is SGHRS and CDR2 is YFSETQ. CDR3 length: 16 residues. Trimming cost V 4 bases and J 1 base; bases outside gene matches: 8. This CDR3 is CASSGLAGERQETQYF. CDR3 sequence (DNA): TGCGCCAGCAGCGGGTTAGCGGGGGAGCGCCAAGAGACCCAGTACTTC.

The gene calls are TRBV11-2 and TRBJ1-6, with D perhaps matching TRBD1 (6 bases). V lost 5 bases to trimming and J lost 5 bases, with 13 bases between them. This CDR3 spans 15 amino acids. Germline V gene data show CDR1 as SGHAT and CDR2 as FQNNGV. DNA of the CDR3: TGTGCCAGCAGCCCTAGGACAGACCATAATTCACCCCTCCACTTT. Residues: CASSPRTDHNSPLHF.

This clonotype was seen a handful of times. The chain is built from TRBV12-3 or TRBV12-4 and TRBJ2-5; 9 bases map to TRBD1. The CDR3 is made up of 15 amino acids. V was clipped by 6 bases and J by 4 bases; unmatched bases: 9. CDR3 sequence (DNA): TGTGCCAGCAGACTAACAGGGGGCTATGGAGAGACCCAGTACTTC. Its protein product is CASRLTGGYGETQYF.

The chain has TRBV25-1 and TRBJ2-5, with D hard to call. The germline V gene encodes CDR1 MGHDK and CDR2 SYGVNS. This CDR3 comprises 15 residues. V was shortened by 3 bases and J by 5 bases, with 16 bases between the two germline ends. CDR3 nucleotide sequence: TGTGCCAGCAGTGAGTTTGGCCTTATTGCCGAGACCCAGTACTTC. Translating it yields CASSEFGLIAETQYF.

This clonotype was observed a few times. The chain has TRBV28 and TRBJ1-3; D uncertain. CDR1 and CDR2 from the germline V gene are MDHEN and SYDVKM. V lost 6 bases, J lost 4 bases, and 19 bases lay in between. The CDR3 is made up of 16 amino acids. The DNA for the CDR3 is TGTGCCAGCAGCGCCTGGACGGGCAGTGGGGGAAACACCATATATTTT. Protein: CASSAWTGSGGNTIYF.

This clonotype has a count of ten or more. The genes are TRBV28 and TRBJ2-2; 11 nucleotides match TRBD1. The ends lost 4 bases at V and 6 bases at J; junction bases unmatched: 4. CDR3 length: 15 residues. In germline, CDR1 is MDHEN, CDR2 SYDVKM. CDR3: CASSSGQGAPGELFF. The DNA for the CDR3 is TGTGCCAGCAGTTCCGGACAGGGGGCTCCCGGGGAGCTGTTTTTT.